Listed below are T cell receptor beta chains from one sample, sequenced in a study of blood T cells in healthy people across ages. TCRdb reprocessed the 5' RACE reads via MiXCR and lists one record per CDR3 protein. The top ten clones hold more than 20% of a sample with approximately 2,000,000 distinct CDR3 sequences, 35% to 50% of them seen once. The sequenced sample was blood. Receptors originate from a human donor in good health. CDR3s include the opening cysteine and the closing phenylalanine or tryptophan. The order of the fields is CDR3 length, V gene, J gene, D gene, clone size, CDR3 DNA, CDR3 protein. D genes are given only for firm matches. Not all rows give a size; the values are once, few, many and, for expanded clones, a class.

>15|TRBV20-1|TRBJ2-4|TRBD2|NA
TGCAGTGCTAACCGGGGGGGCCTAGCCAAAAACATTCAGTACTTC
CSANRGGLAKNIQYF
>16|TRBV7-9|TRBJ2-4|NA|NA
TGTGCCAGCAGCCTCGAAGATCTATGGGCCAAAAACATTCAGTACTTC
CASSLEDLWAKNIQYF
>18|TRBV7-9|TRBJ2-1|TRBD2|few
TGTGCCAGCAGCCCCTGGGGTTCCGGGGGGAGCTCCTACAATGAGCAGTTCTTC
CASSPWGSGGSSYNEQFF
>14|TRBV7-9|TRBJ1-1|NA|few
TGTGCCAGCAGCTTGACGGACGGGAACACCGAAGCTTTCTTT
CASSLTDGNTEAFF
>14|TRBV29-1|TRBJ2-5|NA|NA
TGCAGCGTTGAAATGGCGGGACAACAGGAGACCCAGTACTTC
CSVEMAGQQETQYF
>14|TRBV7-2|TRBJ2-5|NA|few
TGTGCCAGCAGCTTAGGAGTTTTTGGAGAGACCCAGTACTTC
CASSLGVFGETQYF
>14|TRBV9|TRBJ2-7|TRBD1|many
TGTGCCAGCAGCGCGACAGGGGGCTCCTACGAGCAGTACTTC
CASSATGGSYEQYF
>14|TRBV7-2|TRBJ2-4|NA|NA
TGTGCCAGCAGCCGCGGACAGCTTCAAAACATTCAGTACTTC
CASSRGQLQNIQYF
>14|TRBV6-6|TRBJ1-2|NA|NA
TGTGCCAGCAGTTACAGGGGAACTAACTATGGCCACACCTTC
CASSYRGTNYGHTF
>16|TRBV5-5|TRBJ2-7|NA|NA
TGTGCCAGCAGCTTGGAAGGATCGGGGGAGGTAGACGAGCAGTACTTC
CASSLEGSGEVDEQYF